This T cell receptor beta chain originates from a study of T-cell memory formation after mild COVID-19 (dated by TCRdb to the early 2020s). In the study overall: TCR sequence clusters from the two donors were largely donor specific. In two donors, T-cell clones that expanded and contracted after mild COVID-19 were tracked by sequencing TCRalpha and TCRbeta repertoires over time. Two young, previously healthy adult volunteers, one female and one male, were included in the cohort.

TCRdb shows the sequencer as Illumina NovaSeq 6000. TCRalpha and TCRbeta cDNA libraries were built by 5'RACE with constant-segment primers, adding sample barcodes and unique molecular identifiers. RNA was extracted from every sample with Trizol reagent. Library amplification was performed in two PCR steps, and a second sample barcode and Illumina TruSeq adapters were introduced in the second step. Sequencing of the libraries was done on an Illumina NovaSeq, producing 2 x 150 bp paired-end reads. The authors' pipeline ran thus. Demultiplexing of reads and collapsing into UMI-guided consensus sequences were performed with migec v1.2.7. Using mixcr v2.1.11, UMI consensuses were aligned to TRA and TRB V and J templates and then assembled into clonotypes. Clonotypes were classified as expanded or contracted when called significant by both edgeR and NoisET, with noise models trained on biological replicates. For edgeR calls, the thresholds were a false discovery rate-adjusted p below 0.01 and a log2 fold-change of 1. As an exploratory analysis of dynamics, max-normalized trajectories of the 1000 most abundant clonotypes were examined with PCA combined with hierarchical clustering. Separately sequenced CD4+ and CD8+ repertoires were used to assign the CD4 or CD8 phenotype of responding clones. TCRdb reanalyzed the raw reads on its own, using fastp at Q25 for trimming and MiXCR for clone calling, and kept in-frame beta chains. Rows with one shared CDR3 protein collapse into an entry with the most common genes and DNA. None of the V and J calls come from the authors' own analysis; TCRdb made them. The sample table shows hundreds of thousands of distinct CDR3 sequences, and approximately 8% are seen once. The leading ten clones occupy approximately 22% of the sample.

PBMCs were isolated by Ficoll-Paque density gradient centrifugation. This clonotype was seen ten or more times. The specificity of this receptor is unknown. It has no much larger one-base neighbor in the sample; base qualities were not kept. Points the paper makes about the study in general: From day 15 to 85, contracting clones showed balanced CD4/CD8 phenotypes, whereas a second wave of clones that expanded from day 15 to 37 leaned towards CD4+. SARS-CoV-2 specificity was not confirmed for the second-wave clones peaking on day 37. Some responding clones were detected in pre-infection memory, which suggested that pre-existing cross-reactive memory T cells had joined the SARS-CoV-2 response. Only two mild cases were covered by the study, and larger cohorts that include severe cases with pre-infection samples were considered necessary. Contracting CD4+ clones appeared mostly in the CM and EM memory subsets, whereas CD8+ clones were enriched in EMRA.

This clonotype was sampled from a man between 18 and 35 years old who had mild COVID-19 (a few samples of this study predate the infection). The sample titles of this study are shuffled in the database, so cell type and time point are left out; the donor was told from shared clones. Sequenced material: PBMCs or a T cell subset sorted from them (not recorded which).

Here is the DNA: TGTGCCATCAGTCAGGGAGCTACCGGTCAGCCCCAGCATTTT. It translates to CAISQGATGQPQHF. The chain joins TRBV10-3 to TRBJ1-5, and TRBD1 may be the D gene, going by 5 matching bases. According to the germline V gene, CDR1 reads ENHRY and CDR2 reads SYGVKD. Counted from cysteine to phenylalanine, this CDR3 has 14 amino acids. Here the CDR3 DNA is all that survives: 42 bases in frame from base 1. Trimming at the junction amounts to 5 bases on V and 6 bases on J, and the germline ends lie 14 bases apart.